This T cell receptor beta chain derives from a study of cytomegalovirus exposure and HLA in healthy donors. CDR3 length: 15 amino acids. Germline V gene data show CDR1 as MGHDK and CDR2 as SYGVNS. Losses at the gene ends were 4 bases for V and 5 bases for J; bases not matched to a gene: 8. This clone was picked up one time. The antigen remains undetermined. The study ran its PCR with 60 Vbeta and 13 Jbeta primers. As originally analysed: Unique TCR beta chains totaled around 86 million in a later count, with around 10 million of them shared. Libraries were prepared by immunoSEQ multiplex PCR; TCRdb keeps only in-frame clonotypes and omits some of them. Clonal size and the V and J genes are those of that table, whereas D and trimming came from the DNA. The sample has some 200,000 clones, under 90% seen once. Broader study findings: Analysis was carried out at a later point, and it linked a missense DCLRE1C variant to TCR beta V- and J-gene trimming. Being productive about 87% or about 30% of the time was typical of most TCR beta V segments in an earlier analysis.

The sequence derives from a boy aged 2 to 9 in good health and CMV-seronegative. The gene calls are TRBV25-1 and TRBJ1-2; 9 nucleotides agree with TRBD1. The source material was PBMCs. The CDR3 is CASSAQGAPGYGYTF. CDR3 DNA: TGTGCCAGCAGTGCACAGGGGGCGCCGGGGTATGGCTACACCTTC.